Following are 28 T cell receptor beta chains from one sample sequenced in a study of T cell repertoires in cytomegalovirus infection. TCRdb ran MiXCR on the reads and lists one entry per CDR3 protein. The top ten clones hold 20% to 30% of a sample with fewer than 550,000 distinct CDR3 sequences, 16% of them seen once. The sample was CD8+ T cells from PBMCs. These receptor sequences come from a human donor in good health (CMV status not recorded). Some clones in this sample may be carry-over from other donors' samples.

The CDR3 DNA is TGCAGCGCATTACAAGACTCCTACGAGCAGTACTTC. Amino acids: CSALQDSYEQYF. The chain combines TRBV29-1 with TRBJ2-7, with D unresolved. The CDR3 is 12 residues long. CDR1 is SQVTM and CDR2 is ANQGSEA in the germline V gene. Trimming shortened V by 7 bases and J by 0 bases, and 10 bases separated the two germline ends.

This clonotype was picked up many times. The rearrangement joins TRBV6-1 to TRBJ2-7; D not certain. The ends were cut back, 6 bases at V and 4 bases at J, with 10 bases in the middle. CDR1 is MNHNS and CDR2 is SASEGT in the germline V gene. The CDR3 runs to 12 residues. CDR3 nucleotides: TGTGCCAGCAGCCCCCACAGATACGAGCAGTACTTC. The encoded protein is CASSPHRYEQYF.

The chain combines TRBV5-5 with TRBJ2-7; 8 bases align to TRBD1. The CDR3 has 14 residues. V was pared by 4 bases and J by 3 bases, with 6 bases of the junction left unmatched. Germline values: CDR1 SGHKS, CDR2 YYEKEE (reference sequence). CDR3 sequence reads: CASSHSTGDYEQYF. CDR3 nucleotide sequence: TGTGCCAGCAGCCATTCGACAGGGGACTACGAGCAGTACTTC.

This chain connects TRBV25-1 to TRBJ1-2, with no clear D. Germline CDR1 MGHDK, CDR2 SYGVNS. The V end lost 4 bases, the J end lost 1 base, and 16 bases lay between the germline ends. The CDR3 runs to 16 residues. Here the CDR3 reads CASSALKPGLNYGYTF. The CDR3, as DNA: TGTGCCAGCAGTGCCCTTAAGCCCGGGCTTAACTATGGCTACACCTTC.

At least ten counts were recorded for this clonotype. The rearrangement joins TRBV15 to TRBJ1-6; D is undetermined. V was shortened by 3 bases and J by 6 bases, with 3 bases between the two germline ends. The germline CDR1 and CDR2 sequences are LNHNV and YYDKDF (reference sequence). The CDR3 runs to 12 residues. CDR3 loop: CATSSINSPLHF. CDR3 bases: TGTGCCACCAGCAGCATTAATTCACCCCTCCACTTT.

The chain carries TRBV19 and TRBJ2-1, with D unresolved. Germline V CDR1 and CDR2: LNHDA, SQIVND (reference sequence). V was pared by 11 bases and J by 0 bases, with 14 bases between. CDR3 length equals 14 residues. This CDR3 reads CADWVLSSYNEQFF. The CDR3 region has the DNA TGTGCCGATTGGGTCCTAAGCTCCTACAATGAGCAGTTCTTC.

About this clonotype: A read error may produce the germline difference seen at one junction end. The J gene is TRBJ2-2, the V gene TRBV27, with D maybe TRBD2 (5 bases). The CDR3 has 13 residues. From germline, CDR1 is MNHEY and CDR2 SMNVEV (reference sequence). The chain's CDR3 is CVSGAVNTGELFF. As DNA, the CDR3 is TGTGTCAGCGGAGCGGTGAACACCGGGGAGCTGTTTTTT.

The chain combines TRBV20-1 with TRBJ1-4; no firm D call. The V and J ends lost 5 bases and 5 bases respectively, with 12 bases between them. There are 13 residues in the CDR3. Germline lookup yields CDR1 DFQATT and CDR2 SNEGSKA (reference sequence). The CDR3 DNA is TGCAGTGCTGTGGAACAGCGGAATGAAAAACTGTTTTTT. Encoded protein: CSAVEQRNEKLFF.

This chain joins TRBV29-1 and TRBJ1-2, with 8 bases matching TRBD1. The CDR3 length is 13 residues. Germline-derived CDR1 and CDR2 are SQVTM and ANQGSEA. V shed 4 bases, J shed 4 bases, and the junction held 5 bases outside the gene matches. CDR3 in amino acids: CSVGGQGFYGYTF. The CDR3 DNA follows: TGCAGCGTTGGAGGACAGGGCTTCTATGGCTACACCTTC.

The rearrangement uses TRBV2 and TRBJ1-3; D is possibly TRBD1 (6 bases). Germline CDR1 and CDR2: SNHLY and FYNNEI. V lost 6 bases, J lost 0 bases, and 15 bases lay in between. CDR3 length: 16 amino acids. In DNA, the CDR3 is TGTGCCAGCAGCTCGCGACAGGCAACCTCTGGAAACACCATATATTTT. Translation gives CASSSRQATSGNTIYF.

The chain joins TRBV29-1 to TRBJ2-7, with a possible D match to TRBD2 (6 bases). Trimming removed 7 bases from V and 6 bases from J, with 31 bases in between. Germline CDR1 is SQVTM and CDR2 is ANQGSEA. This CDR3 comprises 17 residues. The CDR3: CSGDGTLPGVSVGEQYF. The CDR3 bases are TGCAGCGGGGACGGGACTCTACCTGGAGTTTCAGTTGGCGAGCAGTACTTC.

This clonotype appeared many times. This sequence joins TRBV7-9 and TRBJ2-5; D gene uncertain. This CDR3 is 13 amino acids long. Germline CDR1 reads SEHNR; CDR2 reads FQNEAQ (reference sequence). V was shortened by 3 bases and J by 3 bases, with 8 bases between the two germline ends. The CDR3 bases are TGTGCCAGCAGCTTCTCAAGGGAAGAGACCCAGTACTTC. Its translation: CASSFSREETQYF.

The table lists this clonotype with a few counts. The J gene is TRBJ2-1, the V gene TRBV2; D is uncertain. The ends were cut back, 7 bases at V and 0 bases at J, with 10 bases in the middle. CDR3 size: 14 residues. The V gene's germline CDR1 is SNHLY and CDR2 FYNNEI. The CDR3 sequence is CASTAASSYNEQFF. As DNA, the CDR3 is TGTGCCAGCACCGCTGCGAGCTCCTACAATGAGCAGTTCTTC.

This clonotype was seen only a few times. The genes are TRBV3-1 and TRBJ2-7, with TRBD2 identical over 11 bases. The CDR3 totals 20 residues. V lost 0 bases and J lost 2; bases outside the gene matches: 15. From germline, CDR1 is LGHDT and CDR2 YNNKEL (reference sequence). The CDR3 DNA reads TGTGCCAGCAGCCAAGATCACGGCAAGGGGACTAGCGGCAATACCTACGAGCAGTACTTC. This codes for CASSQDHGKGTSGNTYEQYF.

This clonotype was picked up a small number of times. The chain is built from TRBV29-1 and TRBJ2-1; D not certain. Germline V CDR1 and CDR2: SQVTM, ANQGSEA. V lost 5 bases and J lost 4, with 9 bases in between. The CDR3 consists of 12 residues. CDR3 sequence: CSVPDGYNEQFF. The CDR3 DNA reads TGCAGCGTTCCCGACGGGTACAATGAGCAGTTCTTC.

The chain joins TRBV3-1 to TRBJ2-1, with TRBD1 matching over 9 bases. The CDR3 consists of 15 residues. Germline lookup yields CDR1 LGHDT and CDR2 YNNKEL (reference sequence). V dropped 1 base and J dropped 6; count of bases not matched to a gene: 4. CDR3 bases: TGTGCCAGCAGCCAAGTGTGGACAGGGGCCAATGAGCAGTTCTTC. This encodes CASSQVWTGANEQFF.

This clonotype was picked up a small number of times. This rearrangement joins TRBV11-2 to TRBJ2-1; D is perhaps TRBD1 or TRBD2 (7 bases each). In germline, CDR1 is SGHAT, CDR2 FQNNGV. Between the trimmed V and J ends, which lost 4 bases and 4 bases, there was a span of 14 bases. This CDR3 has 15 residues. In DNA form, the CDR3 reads TGTGCCAGCAGCTCGAACAGGGGACTATACAATGAGCAGTTCTTC. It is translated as CASSSNRGLYNEQFF.

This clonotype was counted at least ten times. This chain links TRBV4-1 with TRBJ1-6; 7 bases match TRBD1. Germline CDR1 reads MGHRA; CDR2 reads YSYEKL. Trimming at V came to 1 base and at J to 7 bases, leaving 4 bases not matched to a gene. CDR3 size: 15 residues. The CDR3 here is CASSQVTGRNSPLHF. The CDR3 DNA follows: TGCGCCAGCAGCCAAGTGACAGGGCGGAATTCACCCCTCCACTTT.

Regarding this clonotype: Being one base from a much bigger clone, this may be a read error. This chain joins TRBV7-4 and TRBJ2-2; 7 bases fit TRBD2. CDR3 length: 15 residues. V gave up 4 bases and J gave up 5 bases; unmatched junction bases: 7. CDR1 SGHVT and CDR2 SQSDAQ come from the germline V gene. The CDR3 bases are TGTGCCAGCAGCTACCTAGCGGAAGTGACCGGGGAGCTGTTTTTT. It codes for CASSYLAEVTGELFF.

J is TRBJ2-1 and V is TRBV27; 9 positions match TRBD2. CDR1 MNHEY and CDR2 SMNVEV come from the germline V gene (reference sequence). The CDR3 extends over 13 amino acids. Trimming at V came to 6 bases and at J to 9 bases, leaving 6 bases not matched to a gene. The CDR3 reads CASSTGLACEQFF. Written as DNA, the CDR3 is TGTGCCAGCAGCACAGGACTAGCGTGTGAGCAGTTCTTC.

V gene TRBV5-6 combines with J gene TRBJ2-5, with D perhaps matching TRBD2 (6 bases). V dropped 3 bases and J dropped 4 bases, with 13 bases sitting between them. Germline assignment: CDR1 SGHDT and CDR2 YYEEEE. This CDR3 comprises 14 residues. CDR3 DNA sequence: TGTGCCAGCAGCTACCCCGGGAGAGCAGAGACCCAGTACTTC. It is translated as CASSYPGRAETQYF. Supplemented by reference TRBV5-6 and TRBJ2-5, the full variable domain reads DAGVTQSPTHLIKTRGQQVTLRCSPKSGHDTVSWYQQALGQGPQFIFQYYEEEERQRGNFPDRFSGHQFPNYSSELNVNALLLGDSALYLCASSYPGRAETQYFGPGTRLLVL.

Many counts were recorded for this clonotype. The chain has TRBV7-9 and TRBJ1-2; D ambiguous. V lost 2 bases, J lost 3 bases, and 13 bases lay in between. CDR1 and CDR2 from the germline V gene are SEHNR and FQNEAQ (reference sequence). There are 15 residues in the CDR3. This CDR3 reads CASSLSGRTHYGYTF. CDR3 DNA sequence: TGTGCCAGCAGCTTAAGCGGCCGTACACACTATGGCTACACCTTC. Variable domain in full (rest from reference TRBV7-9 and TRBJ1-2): DTGVSQNPRHKITKRGQNVTFRCDPISEHNRLYWYRQTLGQGPEFLTYFQNEAQLEKSRLLSDRFSAERPKGSFSTLEIQRTEQGDSAMYLCASSLSGRTHYGYTFGSGTRLTVV.

This CDR3 is CSVRRERDEQFF. CDR3 nucleotides: TGCAGCGTTCGGAGGGAAAGGGATGAGCAGTTCTTC. The gene calls are TRBV29-1 and TRBJ2-1, with D perhaps matching TRBD2 (6 bases). The CDR3 is 12 amino acids. Per the germline V gene, CDR1 is SQVTM and CDR2 is ANQGSEA. V was shortened by 5 bases and J by 8 bases, with 13 bases between the two germline ends.

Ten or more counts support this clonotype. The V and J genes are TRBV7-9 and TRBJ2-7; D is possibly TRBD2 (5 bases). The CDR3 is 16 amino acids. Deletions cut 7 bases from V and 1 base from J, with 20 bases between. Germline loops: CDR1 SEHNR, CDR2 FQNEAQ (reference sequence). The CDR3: CASTLGKTSKSYEQYF. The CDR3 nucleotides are TGTGCCAGCACCCTCGGGAAAACTAGTAAATCCTACGAGCAGTACTTC.

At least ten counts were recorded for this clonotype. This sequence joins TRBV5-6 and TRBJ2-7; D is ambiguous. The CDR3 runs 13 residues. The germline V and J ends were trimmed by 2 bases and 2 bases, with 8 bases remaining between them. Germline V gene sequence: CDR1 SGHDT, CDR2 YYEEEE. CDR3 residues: CASSFPGTYEQYF. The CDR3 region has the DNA TGTGCCAGCAGCTTCCCAGGAACCTACGAGCAGTACTTC. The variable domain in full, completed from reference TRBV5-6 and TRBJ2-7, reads DAGVTQSPTHLIKTRGQQVTLRCSPKSGHDTVSWYQQALGQGPQFIFQYYEEEERQRGNFPDRFSGHQFPNYSSELNVNALLLGDSALYLCASSFPGTYEQYFGPGTRLTVT.

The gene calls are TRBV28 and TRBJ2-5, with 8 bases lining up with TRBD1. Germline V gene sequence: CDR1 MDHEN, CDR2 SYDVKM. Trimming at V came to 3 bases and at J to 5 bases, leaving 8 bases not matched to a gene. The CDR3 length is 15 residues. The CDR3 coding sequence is TGTGCCAGCAGTTTGCAGGGGGCGGCCGAGGAGACCCAGTACTTC. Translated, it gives CASSLQGAAEETQYF.

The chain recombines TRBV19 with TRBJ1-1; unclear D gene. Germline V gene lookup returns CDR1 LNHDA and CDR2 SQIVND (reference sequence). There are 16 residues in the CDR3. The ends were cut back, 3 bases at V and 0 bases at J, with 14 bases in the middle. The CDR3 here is CASSIREELMNTEAFF. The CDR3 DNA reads TGTGCCAGTAGTATTAGGGAAGAGCTGATGAACACTGAAGCTTTCTTT. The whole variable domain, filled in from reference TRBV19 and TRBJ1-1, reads DGGITQSPKYLFRKEGQNVTLSCEQNLNHDAMYWYRQDPGQGLRLIYYSQIVNDFQKGDIAEGYSVSREKKESFPLTVTSAQKNPTAFYLCASSIREELMNTEAFFGQGTRLTVV.

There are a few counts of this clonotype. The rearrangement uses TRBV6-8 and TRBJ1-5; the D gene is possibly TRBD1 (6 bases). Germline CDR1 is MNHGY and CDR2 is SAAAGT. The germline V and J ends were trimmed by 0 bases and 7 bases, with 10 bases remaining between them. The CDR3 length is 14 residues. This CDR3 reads CASSYSEGGQPQHF. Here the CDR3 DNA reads TGTGCCAGCAGTTACTCGGAGGGGGGGCAGCCCCAGCATTTT.